These 17 T cell receptor beta chains were all obtained from the same sample, sequenced in a study of cytomegalovirus exposure and HLA in healthy donors. The PCR contained 60 Vbeta and 13 Jbeta primers. The repertoire was sequenced with immunoSEQ multiplex PCR; TCRdb's copy has only in-frame clones and lacks some. This table has about 160,000 clones, 70% to 80% appearing once. The sequencing sample was made of PBMCs. The receptors come from a middle-aged man in good health and CMV-seronegative.

The rearrangement joins TRBV4-1 to TRBJ1-3, with 10 bases aligning to TRBD1. The germline V gene encodes CDR1 MGHRA and CDR2 YSYEKL. Trimming took 4 bases from V and 2 from J; bases not matched to a gene: 5. The CDR3 runs to 16 residues. The CDR3 DNA reads as TGCGCCAGCAGCCTCCCGACAGGGGGCACTGGAAACACCATATATTTT. Encoded protein: CASSLPTGGTGNTIYF.

The count of this clone is one. The rearrangement joins TRBV6-5 to TRBJ1-5; no reliable D call. This CDR3 comprises 13 residues. V lost 7 bases and J lost 2, with 9 bases in between. Looked up from germline, CDR1 is MNHEY and CDR2 is SVGAGI. The CDR3 loop reads CASTGSGNQPQHF. For the CDR3, the DNA is TGTGCCAGCACGGGGTCTGGCAATCAGCCCCAGCATTTT.

This clone has just one count. This rearrangement joins TRBV28 to TRBJ2-7; D may be TRBD2 (6 bases). Germline V lookup: CDR1 MDHEN, CDR2 SYDVKM. CDR3 length equals 12 residues. V lost 8 bases, J lost 3 bases, and 11 bases lay in between. This chain's CDR3 is CASRLDHYEQYF. The CDR3 nucleotides read TGTGCCAGCCGACTAGACCACTACGAGCAGTACTTC. Looking up the rest from reference TRBV28 and TRBJ2-7 gives the full variable domain: DVKVTQSSRYLVKRTGEKVFLECVQDMDHENMFWYRQDPGLGLRLIYFSYDVKMKEKGDIPEGYSVSREKKERFSLILESASTNQTSMYLCASRLDHYEQYFGPGTRLTVT.

The chain uses TRBV11-3 and TRBJ1-3; TRBD1 matches at 8 bases. Germline trimming cut 5 bases from V and 4 bases from J; bases unmatched to any gene: 4. The germline V gene has CDR1 SGHNT and CDR2 YENEEA. CDR3 length equals 14 residues. CDR3 amino acids: CASSPGGLGNTIYF. The CDR3 DNA follows: TGTGCCAGCAGCCCAGGGGGCTTAGGAAACACCATATATTTT.

This clone was found once. The chain employs TRBV19 and TRBJ2-5; tentatively, D is TRBD2 (5 bases). Germline lookup yields CDR1 LNHDA and CDR2 SQIVND (reference sequence). Deletions cut 5 bases from V and 2 bases from J, with 15 bases between. The CDR3 spans 15 residues. CDR3 DNA sequence: TGTGCCAGTAGTCTCCAATCACTAGAACAAGAGACCCAGTACTTC. The encoded protein is CASSLQSLEQETQYF.

V usage is TRBV6-6 and J usage is TRBJ1-1; maybe TRBD1 (6 bases). V lost 7 bases to trimming and J lost 2 bases, with 11 bases between them. Germline assignment: CDR1 MNHNY and CDR2 SVGAGI (reference sequence). CDR3 length: 13 amino acids. DNA for the CDR3: TGTGCCAGCATCGCGACAGGTAACACTGAAGCTTTCTTT. Protein product: CASIATGNTEAFF.

This clone was seen more than once but under ten times. This rearrangement joins TRBV6-5 to TRBJ2-3; tentatively, D is TRBD2 (7 bases). This CDR3 is built from 15 residues. Germline CDR1 is MNHEY and CDR2 is SVGAGI. V gave up 3 bases and J gave up 0 bases, with 10 bases separating them. The CDR3 reads CASSYEGGSTDTQYF. DNA for the CDR3: TGTGCCAGCAGTTATGAGGGGGGGAGCACAGATACGCAGTATTTT.

This clone was seen a few times. The chain joins TRBV6-6 to TRBJ1-2, with a possible D match to TRBD1 (6 bases). Germline assignment: CDR1 MNHNY and CDR2 SVGAGI (reference sequence). The CDR3 length is 14 residues. V was clipped by 6 bases and J by 3 bases, with 14 bases between them. The CDR3 sequence is CASRARDIYYGYTF. CDR3 sequence (DNA): TGTGCCAGCAGGGCCAGGGACATCTACTATGGCTACACCTTC.

This chain joins TRBV29-1 and TRBJ2-2; D remains unclear. Trimming removed 7 bases at V and 6 bases at J, with 12 bases between. In germline, CDR1 is SQVTM, CDR2 ANQGSEA. CDR3 length: 12 residues. Written as DNA, the CDR3 is TGCAGCGCGCCTGGCGGTTCCGGGGAGCTGTTTTTT. Amino acids: CSAPGGSGELFF.

The V call is TRBV29-1, the J call TRBJ2-1; possibly TRBD1 for D (6 bases). This CDR3 spans 14 amino acids. Trimming pared 7 bases from V and 5 bases from J, leaving 18 bases between. Germline loops: CDR1 SQVTM, CDR2 ANQGSEA. CDR3 loop: CSASGAGAHNEQFF. In DNA, the CDR3 is TGCAGCGCCTCAGGGGCAGGGGCTCACAATGAGCAGTTCTTC.

V is TRBV7-9 and J is TRBJ2-1; a possible D gene is TRBD2 (6 bases). Germline values: CDR1 SEHNR, CDR2 FQNEAQ (reference sequence). The CDR3 has 14 amino acids. Between the trimmed V and J ends, which lost 4 bases and 6 bases, there was a span of 13 bases. The CDR3 DNA is TGTGCCAGCAGCTCCCGACTAGATTTCAATGAGCAGTTCTTC. This gives the protein CASSSRLDFNEQFF.

CDR3 DNA: TGTGCCAGCAGTCCCTCGGGACAGTCTCTAAATGAGCAGTTCTTC. Protein product: CASSPSGQSLNEQFF. J is TRBJ2-1 and V is TRBV27; 7 bases align to TRBD1. The V gene end was trimmed by 5 bases and the J gene end by 7 bases; junction bases not matched to a gene: 11. Germline-derived CDR1 and CDR2 are MNHEY and SMNVEV (reference sequence). This CDR3 has 15 residues.

The rearrangement joins TRBV7-3 to TRBJ2-7; D might be TRBD2 (7 bases). Trimming took 5 bases from V and 0 from J, leaving 20 bases between them. Germline values: CDR1 SGHTA, CDR2 FQGTGA. The length of the CDR3 is 17 residues. The CDR3 protein is CASSLQGGDAGSYEQYF. The CDR3 region has the DNA TGTGCCAGCAGCCTCCAAGGGGGGGACGCTGGCTCCTACGAGCAGTACTTC.

V usage is TRBV5-1 and J usage is TRBJ1-5; no reliable D call. V was shortened by 4 bases and J by 2 bases, with 10 bases between the two germline ends. This CDR3 is built from 14 residues. Germline V gene lookup returns CDR1 SGHRS and CDR2 YFSETQ. CDR3 bases: TGCGCCAGCAGCCGTGTCCCTGGCAATCAGCCCCAGCATTTT. This gives the protein CASSRVPGNQPQHF.

This rearrangement joins TRBV28 to TRBJ1-1; D is ambiguous. Germline loops: CDR1 MDHEN, CDR2 SYDVKM. V was clipped by 7 bases and J by 0 bases, with 9 bases between them. The CDR3 totals 13 residues. DNA for the CDR3: TGTGCCAGCATAAGACAATTGAACACTGAAGCTTTCTTT. Its protein is CASIRQLNTEAFF. The full variable domain, its missing parts supplied by reference TRBV28 and TRBJ1-1, is DVKVTQSSRYLVKRTGEKVFLECVQDMDHENMFWYRQDPGLGLRLIYFSYDVKMKEKGDIPEGYSVSREKKERFSLILESASTNQTSMYLCASIRQLNTEAFFGQGTRLTVV.

This chain joins TRBV6-6 and TRBJ2-1, with TRBD1 as a possible D gene (5 bases). CDR1 and CDR2 (germline): MNHNY, SVGAGI (reference sequence). Trimming left V 2 bases short and J 7 bases short, with 18 bases between. The CDR3 loop spans 16 amino acids. As DNA, the CDR3 is TGTGCCAGCAGTTACGGTCGGTCAGGGATTAGGAATGAGCAGTTCTTC. As protein: CASSYGRSGIRNEQFF.

V gene TRBV5-1 combines with J gene TRBJ2-2, with D tentatively TRBD1 (5 bases). The length of the CDR3 is 13 residues. The germline gives CDR1 SGHRS, CDR2 YFSETQ. V shed 4 bases and J shed 4 bases, with 8 bases lying between them. In DNA, the CDR3 is TGCGCCAGCAGCGAACAGGTCACCGGGGAGCTGTTTTTT. It translates to CASSEQVTGELFF. The full variable domain, in which reference TRBV5-1 and TRBJ2-2 provide the parts outside the CDR3, is KAGVTQTPRYLIKTRGQQVTLSCSPISGHRSVSWYQQTPGQGLQFLFEYFSETQRNKGNFPGRFSGRQFSNSRSEMNVSTLELGDSALYLCASSEQVTGELFFGEGSRLTVL.